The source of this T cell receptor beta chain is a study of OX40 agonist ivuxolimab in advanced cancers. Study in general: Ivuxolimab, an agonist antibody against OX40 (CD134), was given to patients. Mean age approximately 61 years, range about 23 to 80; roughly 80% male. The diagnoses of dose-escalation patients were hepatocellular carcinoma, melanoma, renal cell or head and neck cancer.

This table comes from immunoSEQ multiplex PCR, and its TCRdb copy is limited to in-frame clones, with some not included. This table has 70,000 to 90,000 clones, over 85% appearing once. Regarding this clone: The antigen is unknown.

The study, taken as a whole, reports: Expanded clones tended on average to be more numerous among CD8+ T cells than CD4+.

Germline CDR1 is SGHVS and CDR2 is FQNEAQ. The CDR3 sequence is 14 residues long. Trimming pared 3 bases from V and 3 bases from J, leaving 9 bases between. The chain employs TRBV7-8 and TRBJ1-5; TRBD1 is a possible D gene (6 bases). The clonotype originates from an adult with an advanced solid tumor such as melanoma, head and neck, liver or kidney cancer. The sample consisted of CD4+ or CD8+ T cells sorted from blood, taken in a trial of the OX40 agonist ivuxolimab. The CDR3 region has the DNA TGTGCCAGCAGCTTTCAGGGGATCAATCAGCCCCAGCATTTT. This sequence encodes CASSFQGINQPQHF.